This T cell receptor beta chain was captured by sequencing in a study of blood T cell repertoires in COVID-19. In germline, CDR1 is KGHSH, CDR2 LQKENI. The ends were cut back, 3 bases at V and 6 bases at J, with 14 bases in the middle. The CDR3 covers 14 residues. Profiling relied on immunoSEQ multiplex PCR, and the TCRdb table lists in-frame clones only, not all of them. Here the sample spans 90,000 or so clones, around 90% being singletons. The material sequenced was peripheral blood. The receptor comes from a woman older than 75 with active or convalescent COVID-19. V and J are TRBV18 and TRBJ1-1; weak D call: TRBD1 (6 bases). The CDR3 nucleotides are TGTGCCAGCTCACCCACCGGCGGGGGCCCTGAAGCTTTCTTT. Translated, it gives CASSPTGGGPEAFF.